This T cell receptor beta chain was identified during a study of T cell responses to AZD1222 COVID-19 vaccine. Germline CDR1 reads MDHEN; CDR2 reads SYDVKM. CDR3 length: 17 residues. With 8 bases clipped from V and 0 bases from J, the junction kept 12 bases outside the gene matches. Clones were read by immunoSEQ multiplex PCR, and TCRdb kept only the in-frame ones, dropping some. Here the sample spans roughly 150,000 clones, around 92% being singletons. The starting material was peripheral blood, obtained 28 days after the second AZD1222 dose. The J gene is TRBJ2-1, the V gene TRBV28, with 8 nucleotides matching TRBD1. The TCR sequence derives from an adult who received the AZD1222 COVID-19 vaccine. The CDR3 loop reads CASASGTGAVSYNEQFF. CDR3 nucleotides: TGTGCCAGCGCCTCCGGGACAGGTGCTGTCTCCTACAATGAGCAGTTCTTC.